This is a list of T cell receptor beta chains from one sample in a study of T cell responses to AZD1222 COVID-19 vaccine. Sequencing was performed with immunoSEQ multiplex PCR; in TCRdb, only in-frame clones are kept and a portion is missing. The table records around 100,000 clones, about 90% of them present only once. The sequencing used peripheral blood, collected on day 0 of MenACWY control vaccination. Receptor source: an adult in good health. CDR3s include the opening cysteine and the closing phenylalanine or tryptophan. The D gene is left open where the match is weak. Clone size is given for some rows only: seen once, a few or many times, or a class if the clone is expanded.

>-|TRBV5-1|TRBJ2-5|once
CASSLGLADKETQYF
TGCGCCAGCAGCTTGGGGTTAGCGGATAAAGAGACCCAGTACTTC
>-|TRBV14|TRBJ1-2|-
CASSHAGGRGDGYTF
TGTGCCAGCAGCCATGCCGGGGGACGGGGGGATGGCTACACCTTC
>-|TRBV28|TRBJ1-5|-
CASSSRGGANQPQHF
TGTGCCAGCAGTTCCCGGGGGGGAGCAAATCAGCCCCAGCATTTT
>TRBD2|TRBV15|TRBJ2-1|-
CATSGISGGLYNEQFF
TGTGCCACCAGCGGGATTAGCGGGGGTCTCTACAATGAGCAGTTCTTC
>TRBD1|TRBV2|TRBJ1-2|-
CASSKDRGQGYTF
TGTGCCAGCAGCAAAGACAGGGGTCAAGGCTACACCTTC
>TRBD2|TRBV30|TRBJ2-7|-
CAWRGVFTYEQYF
TGTGCCTGGCGGGGGGTGTTTACGTACGAGCAGTACTTC
>-|TRBV18|TRBJ2-5|-
CASSLGPQETQYF
TGTGCCAGCTCGCTTGGGCCCCAAGAGACCCAGTACTTC
>-|TRBV30|TRBJ2-7|-
CAWSQVEEGEQYF
TGTGCCTGGAGTCAAGTCGAGGAGGGCGAGCAGTACTTC
>-|TRBV28|TRBJ1-2|-
CASSLYRQNNYGYTF
TGTGCCAGCAGCCTTTACCGGCAGAATAACTATGGCTACACCTTC
>-|TRBV28|TRBJ1-3|-
CASSWDITVSGNTIYF
TGTGCCAGCAGTTGGGACATTACCGTCTCTGGAAACACCATATATTTT
>-|TRBV18|TRBJ1-1|-
CASSPLPGIGYTEAFF
TGTGCCAGCTCACCCCTCCCAGGGATCGGGTACACTGAAGCTTTCTTT
>-|TRBV7-2|TRBJ2-7|-
CASSAEGSRIYEQYF
TGTGCCAGCAGCGCGGAGGGTTCCAGGATCTACGAGCAGTACTTC
>TRBD1|TRBV7-2|TRBJ2-2|few
CASSSLGQGARTGELFF
TGTGCCAGCAGCTCCCTTGGACAGGGGGCGCGTACCGGGGAGCTGTTTTTT
>TRBD1|TRBV10-3|TRBJ1-3|-
CAISPGQGTSGNTIYF
TGTGCCATCAGCCCGGGACAGGGCACATCTGGAAACACCATATATTTT
>TRBD2|TRBV6-2/TRBV6-3|TRBJ2-5|-
CASSSTSVGDKTQYF
TGTGCCAGCAGTTCCACTAGCGTAGGAGACAAGACCCAGTACTTC
>TRBD1|TRBV11-2|TRBJ2-7|-
CASSFGTGSYEQYF
TGTGCCAGCAGCTTTGGGACAGGGAGCTACGAGCAGTACTTC
>-|TRBV3-1/TRBV3-2|TRBJ2-2|-
CASSQESVDGELFF
TGTGCCAGCAGCCAAGAAAGCGTCGACGGGGAGCTGTTTTTT
>TRBD1|TRBV7-3|TRBJ2-2|-
CASSPGGENTGELFF
TGTGCCAGCAGCCCAGGGGGCGAGAACACCGGGGAGCTGTTTTTT
>-|TRBV18|TRBJ1-1|-
CASSSGSDTEAFF
TGTGCCAGCTCATCAGGTTCCGACACTGAAGCTTTCTTT
>TRBD2|TRBV28|TRBJ2-2|-
CASTSGRSGELFF
TGTGCCAGCACTAGCGGGAGATCCGGGGAGCTGTTTTTT
>-|TRBV27|TRBJ2-7|-
CASSLTPTATGEQYF
TGTGCCAGCAGTTTAACTCCTACCGCTACGGGAGAGCAGTACTTC
>-|TRBV7-9|TRBJ2-3|-
CASSLAGSLGADTQYF
TGTGCCAGCAGCTTGGCAGGGTCCCTGGGCGCAGATACGCAGTATTTT
>TRBD2|TRBV7-3|TRBJ2-1|-
CASSRGLAESNEQFF
TGTGCCAGCAGCCGGGGACTAGCGGAGAGCAATGAGCAGTTCTTC
>-|TRBV10-3|TRBJ2-7|-
CAISEGGGGLARQQYF
TGTGCCATCAGTGAGGGGGGTGGGGGGCTAGCCCGCCAGCAGTACTTC
>-|TRBV7-7|TRBJ2-5|-
CASTPGGETQYF
TGTGCTAGCACTCCCGGGGGAGAGACCCAGTACTTC
>-|TRBV7-2|TRBJ1-5|-
CASSSSPVGFNQPQHF
TGTGCCAGCAGCTCATCTCCCGTGGGCTTCAATCAGCCCCAGCATTTT
>-|TRBV24-1|TRBJ2-7|-
CATSDSGAYEQYF
TGTGCCACCAGTGATTCAGGGGCCTACGAGCAGTACTTC